The entry below describes one TCR beta chain. The data were obtained in a study of T cells after somatic rescue of genetic block. Assay: immunoSEQ multiplex PCR; the TCRdb copy retains only in-frame clones and omits some. Of about 120,000 clones in the sample, 80% to 95% were seen once. V trimming: 5 bases; J trimming: 10 bases; junction bases outside the gene matches: 3. The CDR3 extends over 12 amino acids. Germline V lookup: CDR1 MNHNY, CDR2 SVGAGI (reference sequence). The TCR originated in a woman younger than 30. Sequenced: peripheral blood mononuclear cells (PBMCs). This sequence joins TRBV6-6 and TRBJ2-1, with TRBD2 matching 9 bases. For the CDR3, the DNA is TGTGCCAGCAGTGGTCTAGCGGGGGAGCAGTTCTTC. This codes for CASSGLAGEQFF.